Given below is one TCR beta chain in context. CDR1 is MDHEN, CDR2 SYDVKM, per germline. The V and J ends lost 7 bases and 4 bases, in that order; junction bases with no gene match: 5. CDR3 length equals 15 residues. This sample stems from a study of blood T cell repertoires in COVID-19. Assay: immunoSEQ multiplex PCR; the TCRdb copy retains only in-frame clones and omits some. Among roughly 300,000 clones listed, roughly 90% were seen once. The sequencing sample was made of peripheral blood. The receptor was isolated from a man between 18 and 35 years old with active or convalescent COVID-19. The rearrangement joins TRBV28 to TRBJ2-2; 11 nucleotides agree with TRBD1. CDR3 loop: CASTLGTGGTGELFF. CDR3 nucleotide sequence: TGTGCCAGCACGCTTGGGACAGGGGGCACCGGGGAGCTGTTTTTT.